This paragraph covers one TCR beta chain sequence. Its specificity is not known. Some clones are missing from TCRdb's copy, which holds only in-frame ones; the method was immunoSEQ multiplex PCR. The table lists approximately 210,000 clones, almost 90% of them singletons, with about 2.7% in the top ten. This entry belongs to a study of cytomegalovirus exposure and HLA in healthy donors. Unmatched junction bases numbered 14, after V lost 5 bases and J lost 3 bases. The CDR3 has 17 residues. Looked up from germline, CDR1 is GTSNPN and CDR2 is SVGIG (reference sequence). Study-level results: In a later analysis, first-cohort TCR clusters were found to tend to co-occur in the approximately 110 validation repertoires. In vitro confirmation showed three CMV-associated chains to be CMV antigen specific.

Donors came from a validation cohort of fewer than 150 subjects, distinct from the first 666-subject cohort. The clonotype was recovered from a woman between 18 and 29 years old in good health and CMV-seronegative. This chain connects TRBV30 to TRBJ1-5; TRBD1 aligns across 9 bases. Sequencing was carried out using PBMCs. The CDR3, as DNA: TGTGCCTGGGCTCACAACGGACAGGGGATATACAATCAGCCCCAGCATTTT. Translated: CAWAHNGQGIYNQPQHF.